The clone carrying this T cell receptor beta chain was observed a handful of times. The antigen remains undetermined. The sample originates from a study of cytomegalovirus exposure and HLA in healthy donors. Study-wide results and caveats: A later look showed TCR association rates differing by HLA locus, highest for DRB1 and lowest for HLA-C.

Likely unrecorded immune exposures existed in these nominally healthy donors. The ends were cut back, 8 bases at V and 8 bases at J, with 16 bases in the middle. The CDR3 runs to 14 residues. Germline V lookup: CDR1 MGHDK, CDR2 SYGVNS. The PCR employed 60 Vbeta primers together with 13 Jbeta primers. Sequencing used immunoSEQ multiplex PCR; TCRdb keeps in-frame clones, though not all of them. The sample yields 130,000 to 150,000 clones, approximately 80% seen once. Sequences were obtained from PBMCs. The gene calls are TRBV25-1 and TRBJ1-6, with D possibly TRBD1 on 5 matching bases. The receptor's source is a woman aged 18-29 years in good health and CMV-seropositive. CDR3 sequence: CASAGPGPYSPLHF. The CDR3 region has the DNA TGTGCCAGCGCGGGGCCAGGCCCTTATTCACCCCTCCACTTT.